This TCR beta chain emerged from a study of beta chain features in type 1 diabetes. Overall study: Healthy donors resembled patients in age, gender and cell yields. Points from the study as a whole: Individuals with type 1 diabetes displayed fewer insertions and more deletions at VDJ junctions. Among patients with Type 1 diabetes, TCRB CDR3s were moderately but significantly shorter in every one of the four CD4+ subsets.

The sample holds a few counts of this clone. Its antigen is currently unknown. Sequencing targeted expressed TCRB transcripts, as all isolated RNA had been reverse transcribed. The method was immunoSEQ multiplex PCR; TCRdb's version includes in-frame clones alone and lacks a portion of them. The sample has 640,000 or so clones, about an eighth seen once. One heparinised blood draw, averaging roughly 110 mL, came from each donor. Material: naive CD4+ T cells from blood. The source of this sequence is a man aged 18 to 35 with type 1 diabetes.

The CDR3 DNA follows: TGTGCTAGCGGGCCACAGGGGCTACAAGAGACCCAGTACTTC. Translating it yields CASGPQGLQETQYF. V is TRBV7-7 and J is TRBJ2-5; either TRBD1 or TRBD2 may fit D (7 bases each). Germline V gene sequence: CDR1 SSHAT, CDR2 FNYEAQ (reference sequence). This CDR3 region has 14 residues.